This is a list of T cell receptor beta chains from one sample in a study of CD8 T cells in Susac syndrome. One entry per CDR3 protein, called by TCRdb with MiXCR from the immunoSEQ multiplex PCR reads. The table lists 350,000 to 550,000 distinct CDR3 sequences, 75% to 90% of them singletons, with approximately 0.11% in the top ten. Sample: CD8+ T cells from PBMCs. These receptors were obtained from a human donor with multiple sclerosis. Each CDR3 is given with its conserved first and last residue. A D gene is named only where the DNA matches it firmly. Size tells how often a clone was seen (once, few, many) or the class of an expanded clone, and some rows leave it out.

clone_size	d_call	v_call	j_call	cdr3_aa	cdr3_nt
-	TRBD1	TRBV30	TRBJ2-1	CAWKVQGASNEQFF	TGTGCCTGGAAGGTACAGGGGGCTAGTAATGAGCAGTTCTTC
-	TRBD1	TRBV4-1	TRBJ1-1	CASSHRTGGLRGGTEAFF	TGCGCCAGCAGCCACAGGACAGGGGGCCTTAGGGGGGGCACTGAAGCTTTCTTT
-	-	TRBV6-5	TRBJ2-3	CASSSSRVPPGTQYF	TGTGCCAGCAGTTCCTCCAGGGTCCCTCCCGGTACGCAGTATTTT
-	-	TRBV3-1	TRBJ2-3	CASSQDSGGDTQYF	TGTGCCAGCAGCCAAGATTCTGGCGGAGATACGCAGTATTTT
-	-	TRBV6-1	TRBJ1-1	CASWGVYTEAFF	TGTGCCTCCTGGGGGGTGTATACTGAAGCTTTCTTT
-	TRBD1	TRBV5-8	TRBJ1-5	CASSLDWTGDMQPQHF	TGTGCCAGCAGCTTGGATTGGACAGGGGATATGCAGCCCCAGCATTTT
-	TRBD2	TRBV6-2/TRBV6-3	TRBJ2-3	CASSRLAGGLEDTQYF	TGTGCCAGCAGTCGACTAGCGGGAGGGCTGGAAGATACGCAGTATTTT
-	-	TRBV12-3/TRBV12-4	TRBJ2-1	CASSFTADGRTVNEQFF	TGTGCCAGCAGTTTCACCGCGGACGGACGAACCGTCAATGAGCAGTTCTTC
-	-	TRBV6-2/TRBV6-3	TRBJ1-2	CASSYSGNRYGYTF	TGTGCCAGCAGTTACTCCGGTAACCGCTATGGCTACACCTTC
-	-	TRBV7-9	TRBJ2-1	CASSLFVNEQFF	TGTGCCAGCAGCTTATTCGTGAATGAGCAGTTCTTC
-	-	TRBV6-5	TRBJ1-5	CASSYGSGNQPQHF	TGTGCCAGCAGTTACGGGTCTGGCAATCAGCCCCAGCATTTT
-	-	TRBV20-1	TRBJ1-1	CSARSLSDTEAFF	TGCAGTGCTAGATCCTTATCTGACACTGAAGCTTTCTTT
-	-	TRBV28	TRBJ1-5	CASSPPIGYSNQPQHF	TGTGCCAGCAGTCCCCCAATCGGGTATAGCAATCAGCCCCAGCATTTT
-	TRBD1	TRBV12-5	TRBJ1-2	CASGGGGTGVSYGYTF	TGTGCTAGTGGGGGAGGTGGGACAGGGGTATCCTATGGCTACACCTTC
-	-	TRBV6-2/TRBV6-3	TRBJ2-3	CASSPPGDAQYF	TGTGCCAGCAGTCCCCCAGGGGATGCGCAGTATTTT
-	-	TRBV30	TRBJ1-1	CAWSFDVEAFF	TGTGCCTGGAGTTTCGACGTTGAAGCTTTCTTT
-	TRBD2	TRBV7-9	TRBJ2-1	CAFGGVSYNEQFF	TGTGCCTTCGGGGGGGTCTCCTACAATGAGCAGTTCTTC
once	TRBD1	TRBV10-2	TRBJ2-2	CASFRNRGQGNTGELFF	TGCGCCAGCTTTAGAAACCGAGGACAGGGGAACACCGGGGAGCTGTTTTTT
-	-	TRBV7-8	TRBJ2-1	CASSIPRQVGRNNEQFF	TGTGCCAGCAGCATCCCCCGTCAGGTAGGGCGAAACAATGAGCAGTTCTTC
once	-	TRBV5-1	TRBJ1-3	CASSPDLSSGNTIYF	TGCGCCAGCAGCCCAGATCTTAGCTCTGGAAACACCATATATTTT
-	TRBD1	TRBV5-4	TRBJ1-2	CASSLALGQGWDGYTF	TGTGCCAGCAGCTTGGCCTTGGGACAGGGATGGGATGGCTACACCTTC
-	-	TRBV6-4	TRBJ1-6	CASSDSQGPYSPLHF	TGTGCCAGCAGTGACTCTCAGGGGCCGTATTCACCCCTCCACTTT
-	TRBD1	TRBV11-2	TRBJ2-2	CASSLIQGAATGELFF	TGTGCCAGCAGCTTAATACAGGGGGCTGCCACCGGGGAGCTGTTTTTT
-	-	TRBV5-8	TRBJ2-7	CASSLWGTASSYEQYF	TGTGCCAGCAGCTTGTGGGGGACGGCCAGCTCCTACGAGCAGTACTTC
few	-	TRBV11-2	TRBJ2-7	CASSLALYEQYF	TGTGCCAGCAGCTTAGCATTATACGAGCAGTACTTC
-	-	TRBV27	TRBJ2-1	CASSLPGGEFYNEQFF	TGTGCCAGCAGTCTCCCTGGGGGCGAGTTTTACAATGAGCAGTTCTTC
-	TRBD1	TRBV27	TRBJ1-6	CASNLRGDNSPLHF	TGTGCCAGCAACCTCAGGGGGGATAATTCACCCCTCCACTTT
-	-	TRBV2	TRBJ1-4	CASTEGGEPEKLFF	TGTGCCAGCACCGAAGGGGGGGAACCTGAAAAACTGTTTTTT